This T cell receptor beta chain was documented in a study of spatial heterogeneity in lung cancer. Study background: When follow-up PBMC samples existed, they were sequenced (at a median of around 23 months after resection).

Findings and limits, study-wide: In blood, ubiquitous expanded tumor TCRs appeared more at resection than follow-up.

TCR cDNA molecules were tagged individually, and each one carried a unique molecular identifier. TCRdb fed the 5' RACE reads into MiXCR, producing one record per CDR3 protein. The table has around 47,000 distinct CDR3 sequences, roughly 7.4% seen once. Time point indicated: blood at routine non-recurrence follow-up after resection. Unsorted tumor, nontumor lung tissue or cryopreserved PBMC supplied the whole RNA. With respect to this clonotype: Its antigen is as yet unknown.

CDR1 SGHRS and CDR2 YFSETQ come from the germline V gene. J lost 18 bases, V lost 4 bases, and 11 bases had no gene match. This CDR3 comprises 13 residues. The sample in question was PBMCs, obtained at follow-up. The TCR was taken from a female donor with early-stage non-small cell lung cancer. The chain carries TRBV5-1 and TRBJ1-6; 9 bases are a match to TRBD1. The CDR3 sequence is CASSEGDRVTPHF. CDR3 DNA sequence: TGCGCCAGCAGCGAAGGGGACAGGGTCACCCCCCACTTT.